The 11 T cell receptor beta chains below were found in one sample sequenced in a study of regulatory T cells in long-lasting Graves disease. Time point reported: persistent/refractory GD, antithyroid drugs over 5 years with positive TRAb. From RNA extracted from PBMCs, the TCR library was made. Combining iRepertoire HTBI primers with Arm-PCR of CDR3 regions, the authors built TCR beta libraries. TCRdb redid the calling of the multiplex PCR reads with MiXCR, one entry per CDR3 protein. The table shows 350,000 to 500,000 distinct CDR3 sequences, with 21% occurring only once. The sample consisted of peripheral blood mononuclear cells (PBMCs), taken when the disease was refractory, from a patient treated with antithyroid drugs. The receptors come from a female donor with Graves disease.

V usage is TRBV9 and J usage is TRBJ1-4; D uncertain. V lost 0 bases to trimming and J lost 7 bases, with 10 bases between them. This CDR3 region has 14 residues. CDR1 is SGDLS, CDR2 YYNGEE, per germline. This CDR3 is CASSVDGTGEKLFF. CDR3 sequence (DNA): TGTGCCAGCAGCGTAGATGGAACGGGTGAAAAACTGTTTTTT. Drawing the rest from reference TRBV9 and TRBJ1-4, the complete variable domain is DSGVTQTPKHLITATGQRVTLRCSPRSGDLSVYWYQQSLDQGLQFLIQYYNGEERAKGNILERFSAQQFPDLHSELNLSSLELGDSALYFCASSVDGTGEKLFFGSGTQLSVL.

As DNA, the CDR3 is TGTGCCAGCAGTTACAAGGGGGAGCACGAGCAGTACTTC. Residues: CASSYKGEHEQYF. The chain recombines TRBV6-2 or TRBV6-3 with TRBJ2-7, with TRBD1 as a possible D gene (6 bases). V was clipped by 2 bases and J by 5 bases, with 10 bases between them. This CDR3 region has 13 residues. Germline CDR1 and CDR2: MNHEY and SVGEGT.

There are many counts of this clonotype. The chain joins TRBV2 to TRBJ2-5, with 10 bases identical to TRBD2. The V gene's germline CDR1 is SNHLY and CDR2 FYNNEI. The CDR3 length is 13 residues. The V and J ends lost 7 bases and 4 bases, in that order; junction bases with no gene match: 3. Written as DNA, the CDR3 is TGTGCCAGCATCCGGACTAGCGGAGAGACCCAGTACTTC. It yields the protein CASIRTSGETQYF.

CDR3 amino acids: CATSSSGTSYNEQFF. The CDR3, as DNA: TGTGCCACCAGCAGCTCCGGGACTAGCTACAATGAGCAGTTCTTC. The chain has TRBV15 and TRBJ2-1; TRBD2 matches 8 bases. The CDR3 consists of 15 residues. V lost 3 bases to trimming and J lost 3 bases; unmatched junction nucleotides: 4. Germline assignment: CDR1 LNHNV and CDR2 YYDKDF (reference sequence).

This clonotype was counted a few times. The rearrangement uses TRBV4-1 and TRBJ2-5, with D possibly TRBD1 on 5 matching bases. Trimming left V 4 bases short and J 4 bases short, with 10 bases between. The CDR3 length is 13 residues. Germline CDR1 reads MGHRA; CDR2 reads YSYEKL. The chain's CDR3 is CASSPGHRETQYF. Written as DNA, the CDR3 is TGCGCCAGCAGCCCAGGGCACAGAGAGACCCAGTACTTC.

This clonotype was picked up many times. The V and J genes are TRBV11-2 and TRBJ2-7; no definite D call. CDR3 size: 12 residues. V was trimmed by 2 bases and J by 0 bases, leaving 2 bases between them. Germline CDR1 SGHAT, CDR2 FQNNGV. The CDR3 coding sequence is TGTGCCAGCAGCTTAAACTCCTACGAGCAGTACTTC. This sequence encodes CASSLNSYEQYF.

This clonotype was detected a few times. At one of its ends the junction is not consistent with the germline gene, which may arise from a read error. The V and J genes are TRBV7-9 and TRBJ1-1; weak D call: TRBD1 (5 bases). The CDR3 length is 15 residues. From germline, CDR1 is SEHNR and CDR2 FQNEAQ (reference sequence). The CDR3 is CASSLAQGRFTESFF. The DNA of the CDR3 is TGTGCCAGCAGCTTAGCGCAGGGTAGATTCACTGAATCTTTCTTT. The whole variable domain, filled in from reference TRBV7-9 and TRBJ1-1, reads DTGVSQNPRHKITKRGQNVTFRCDPISEHNRLYWYRQTLGQGPEFLTYFQNEAQLEKSRLLSDRFSAERPKGSFSTLEIQRTEQGDSAMYLCASSLAQGRFTESFFGQGTRLTVV.

This clonotype has just a few counts. The rearrangement uses TRBV3-1 and TRBJ2-7, with a possible D match to TRBD1 (5 bases). The germline CDR1 and CDR2 sequences are LGHDT and YNNKEL (reference sequence). This CDR3 has 14 amino acids. V lost 3 bases, J lost 2 bases, and 11 bases lay in between. This CDR3 reads CASSHSTATYEQYF. The CDR3 nucleotides read TGTGCCAGCAGCCATTCGACAGCTACCTACGAGCAGTACTTC.

Details on this clonotype: This clone may be a read error of a much larger clone one base away. J is TRBJ2-5 and V is TRBV6-2 or TRBV6-3, with 8 bases fitting TRBD2. This CDR3 is built from 15 residues. Per the germline V gene, CDR1 is MNHEY and CDR2 is SVGEGT. The J segment lost 1 base and the V segment lost 9 bases, leaving 10 bases of the junction unmatched. The CDR3 here is CASKYTSGSQETQYF. Here the CDR3 DNA reads TGTGCCAGTAAATACACTAGCGGAAGCCAAGAGACCCAGTACTTC.

A few counts support this clonotype. The chain combines TRBV4-1 with TRBJ2-7, with D possibly being TRBD1 (6 bases). CDR3 length: 15 amino acids. From germline, CDR1 is MGHRA and CDR2 YSYEKL. The V and J ends lost 0 bases and 6 bases respectively, with 15 bases between them. The CDR3 is CASSQDEGTSREQYF. In DNA, the CDR3 is TGCGCCAGCAGCCAAGATGAGGGGACATCGCGCGAGCAGTACTTC.

The gene calls are TRBV7-3 and TRBJ2-5; D ambiguous. The J call may be incorrect, as the DNA end agrees better with TRBJ2-7. The CDR3 is 15 residues long. CDR1 SGHTA and CDR2 FQGTGA come from the germline V gene. Written as DNA, the CDR3 is TGTGCCAGCAGCTTAACGTCGGGTGGCATTGACGAGCAGTACTTC. Its translation is CASSLTSGGIDEQYF.